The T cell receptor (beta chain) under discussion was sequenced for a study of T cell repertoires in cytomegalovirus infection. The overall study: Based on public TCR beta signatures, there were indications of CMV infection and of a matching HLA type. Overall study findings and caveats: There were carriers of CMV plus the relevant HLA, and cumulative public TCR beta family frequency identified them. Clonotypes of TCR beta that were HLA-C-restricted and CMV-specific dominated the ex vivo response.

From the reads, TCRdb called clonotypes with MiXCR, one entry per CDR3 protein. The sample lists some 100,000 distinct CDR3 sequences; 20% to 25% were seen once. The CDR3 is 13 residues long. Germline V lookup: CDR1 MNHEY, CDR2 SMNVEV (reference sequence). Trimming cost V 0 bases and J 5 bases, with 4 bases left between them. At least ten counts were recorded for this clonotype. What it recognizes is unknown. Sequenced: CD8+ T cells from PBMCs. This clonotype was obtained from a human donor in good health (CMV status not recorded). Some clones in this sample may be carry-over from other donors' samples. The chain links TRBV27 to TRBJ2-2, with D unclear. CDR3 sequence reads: CASSLSQTGELFF. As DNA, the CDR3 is TGTGCCAGCAGTTTATCCCAGACCGGGGAGCTGTTTTTT.